A single sample gave rise to the 30 T cell receptor beta chains below, sequenced in a study of blood T cell repertoires in COVID-19. Assay: immunoSEQ multiplex PCR; the TCRdb copy retains only in-frame clones and omits some. The top ten clones hold over 1.3% of a sample with about 250,000 clones, about 91% of them seen once. Sequenced: peripheral blood. These receptors all stem from a man of 80 years or more with acute or convalescent COVID-19.

This chain uses TRBV6-2 or TRBV6-3 with TRBJ1-2, with unresolved D. The V end lost 4 bases, the J end lost 2 bases, and 11 bases lay between the germline ends. CDR3 length: 14 amino acids. CDR1 and CDR2 from the germline V gene are MNHEY and SVGEGT. Here the CDR3 DNA reads TGTGCCAGCAGTTCCGGACGGGAGAACTATGGCTACACCTTC. This translates into CASSSGRENYGYTF.

The chain combines TRBV3-1 (or the pseudogene TRBV3-2) with TRBJ2-7; 16 nucleotides line up with TRBD2. CDR1 LGHDT and CDR2 YNNKEL come from the germline V gene (reference sequence). Trimming at V came to 4 bases and at J to 5 bases, leaving 5 bases not matched to a gene. The CDR3 is 16 amino acids. The CDR3 DNA sequence: TGTGCCAGCAGCCTCGGGACTAGCGGGGGGGCGGACGAGCAGTACTTC. The encoded protein is CASSLGTSGGADEQYF.

V is TRBV10-3 and J is TRBJ1-5; 9 bases align to TRBD1. The germline V gene has CDR1 ENHRY and CDR2 SYGVKD. V gave up 3 bases and J gave up 5 bases; unmatched junction bases: 5. The CDR3 runs to 15 residues. The CDR3 DNA is TGTGCCATCAGTGACCGGGACAGGGTTTATCAGCCCCAGCATTTT. It yields the protein CAISDRDRVYQPQHF.

This clone has a handful of counts. The chain carries TRBV12-3 or TRBV12-4 and TRBJ1-1, with D unclear. V lost 2 bases and J lost 0, with 4 bases in between. The CDR3 contains 13 residues. CDR3 bases: TGTGCCAGCAGTTTATCCTTGAACACTGAAGCTTTCTTT. Residues: CASSLSLNTEAFF.

J is TRBJ1-6 and V is TRBV19, with D tentatively TRBD1 (5 bases). V shed 7 bases and J shed 7 bases, with 11 bases lying between them. The CDR3 spans 13 residues. The V gene's germline CDR1 is LNHDA and CDR2 SQIVND (reference sequence). This chain's CDR3 is CASKRRGNSPLHF. CDR3 DNA: TGTGCCAGTAAAAGACGGGGGAATTCACCCCTCCACTTT.

The gene calls are TRBV6-5 and TRBJ2-3; TRBD2 aligns across 8 bases. Germline V gene lookup returns CDR1 MNHEY and CDR2 SVGAGI. CDR3 size: 16 residues. The ends lost 2 bases at V and 8 bases at J; junction bases unmatched: 12. The CDR3 reads CASSYRGGPGGGTQYF. The DNA of the CDR3 is TGTGCCAGCAGTTACCGGGGTGGCCCCGGGGGGGGTACGCAGTATTTT.

The chain links TRBV5-6 to TRBJ2-3; possible D gene TRBD1, 6 bases. Germline-derived CDR1 and CDR2 are SGHDT and YYEEEE. CDR3 length equals 15 residues. The V end was cut by 3 bases, the J end by 2 bases, with 13 bases between. This CDR3 reads CASSWTVSNTDTQYF. The CDR3 DNA reads TGTGCCAGCAGCTGGACAGTTTCCAACACAGATACGCAGTATTTT.

The rearrangement uses TRBV14 and TRBJ1-2; 7 bases fit TRBD1. The trim removed 1 base at V and 4 bases at J, leaving 6 bases unmatched. Germline loops: CDR1 SGHDN, CDR2 FVKESK. The CDR3 has 15 residues. CDR3 protein: CASSQGRGTVYGYTF. The CDR3 nucleotides are TGTGCCAGCAGCCAAGGTCGGGGGACAGTCTATGGCTACACCTTC.

J is TRBJ2-2 and V is TRBV4-2, with 7 bases fitting TRBD2. This CDR3 spans 17 amino acids. The germline V gene encodes CDR1 LGHNA and CDR2 YNFKEQ. The ends lost 4 bases at V and 0 bases at J; junction bases unmatched: 8. The chain's CDR3 is CASSPASGDSNTGELFF. CDR3 nucleotide sequence: TGTGCCAGCAGCCCGGCCAGCGGGGATTCGAACACCGGGGAGCTGTTTTTT.

This clone was picked up a small number of times. The chain has TRBV9 and TRBJ2-7; D gene uncertain. The CDR3 sequence is 15 residues long. V lost 0 bases to trimming and J lost 3 bases, with 13 bases between them. Germline-derived CDR1 and CDR2 are SGDLS and YYNGEE. In DNA, the CDR3 is TGTGCCAGCAGCGTAGGTCCCTCCACCGGCTACGAGCAGTACTTC. It specifies CASSVGPSTGYEQYF.

The chain links TRBV5-8 to TRBJ2-5; 13 bases are shared with TRBD2. Looked up from germline, CDR1 is SGHTS and CDR2 is YDEGEE. The CDR3 totals 18 residues. Unmatched junction bases numbered 6, after V lost 0 bases and J lost 1 base. The CDR3 DNA is TGTGCCAGCAGCTTGGGAACACTAGCGGGAGGGACCCAAGAGACCCAGTACTTC. Translating it yields CASSLGTLAGGTQETQYF. The whole variable domain, remainder taken from reference TRBV5-8 and TRBJ2-5, is EAGVTQSPTHLIKTRGQQATLRCSPISGHTSVYWYQQALGLGLQFLLWYDEGEERNRGNFPPRFSGRQFPNYSSELNVNALELEDSALYLCASSLGTLAGGTQETQYFGPGTRLLVL.

This chain joins TRBV10-3 and TRBJ1-6; 7 bases match TRBD1. The junction had 6 bases not matched to a gene; V was cut back by 6 bases and J by 7 bases. Germline CDR1 ENHRY, CDR2 SYGVKD. The CDR3 is 14 residues long. The CDR3 protein is CAIRDGTDNSPLHF. DNA for the CDR3: TGTGCCATCAGGGATGGGACAGACAATTCACCCCTCCACTTT.

This chain uses TRBV6-2 or TRBV6-3 with TRBJ1-5; no firm D call. Germline loops: CDR1 MNHEY, CDR2 SVGEGT. V shed 2 bases and J shed 7 bases, with 12 bases lying between them. The CDR3 spans 14 residues. The CDR3 here is CASSYLQTRQPQHF. The CDR3 nucleotides are TGTGCCAGCAGTTACCTACAAACGCGGCAGCCCCAGCATTTT.

The V call is TRBV7-2, the J call TRBJ2-1; TRBD2 matches at 9 bases. V gave up 4 bases and J gave up 7 bases; unmatched junction bases: 8. The CDR3 extends over 15 amino acids. Germline CDR1 is SGHTA and CDR2 is FQGNSA. This chain's CDR3 is CASSSPPLAGNEQFF. The CDR3, as DNA: TGTGCCAGCAGCTCCCCCCCGCTAGCGGGGAATGAGCAGTTCTTC.

This chain joins TRBV19 and TRBJ1-5; D is possibly TRBD1 (6 bases). The CDR3 has 15 amino acids. With 4 bases removed from V and 4 bases from J, the gap between germline ends came to 14 bases. Per germline, CDR1 LNHDA and CDR2 SQIVND (reference sequence). The CDR3 sequence: CASSTGGGGNQPQHF. For the CDR3, the DNA is TGTGCCAGTAGTACCGGGGGAGGGGGTAATCAGCCCCAGCATTTT.

The J gene is TRBJ2-5, the V gene TRBV7-2; possible D gene TRBD2, 7 bases. The CDR3 runs to 16 residues. CDR1 is SGHTA, CDR2 FQGNSA, per germline. V was cut by 1 base and J by 4 bases, with 16 bases left in between. CDR3 bases: TGTGCCAGCAGCTTAGAGGGGCGGGGGCTAGGAGAGACCCAGTACTTC. Residues: CASSLEGRGLGETQYF.

This clone was seen more than once but under ten times. The chain combines TRBV29-1 with TRBJ1-1, with D perhaps matching TRBD1 (5 bases). Germline-derived CDR1 and CDR2 are SQVTM and ANQGSEA. Trimming shortened V by 4 bases and J by 0 bases, and 12 bases separated the two germline ends. CDR3 length: 14 amino acids. The CDR3 spells CSVGGTGMNTEAFF. In DNA form, the CDR3 reads TGCAGCGTTGGAGGAACAGGAATGAACACTGAAGCTTTCTTT. The full variable domain, rest sourced from reference TRBV29-1 and TRBJ1-1, is SAVISQKPSRDICQRGTSLTIQCQVDSQVTMMFWYRQQPGQSLTLIATANQGSEATYESGFVIDKFPISRPNLTFSTLTVSNMSPEDSSIYLCSVGGTGMNTEAFFGQGTRLTVV.

CDR3 residues: CASSLAGRVNSPLHF. The CDR3 DNA reads TGTGCCAGCAGCTTAGCAGGCAGGGTGAATTCACCCCTCCACTTT. The J gene is TRBJ1-6, the V gene TRBV7-9, with D tentatively TRBD1 (5 bases). Germline assignment: CDR1 SEHNR and CDR2 FQNEAQ (reference sequence). The germline V and J ends were trimmed by 0 bases and 7 bases, with 10 bases remaining between them. CDR3 length: 15 amino acids.

The rearrangement joins TRBV19 to TRBJ1-4, with a weak D call TRBD1 (5 bases). Trimming cost V 8 bases and J 8 bases, with 15 bases left between them. Germline V lookup: CDR1 LNHDA, CDR2 SQIVND (reference sequence). The CDR3 length is 13 residues. The CDR3 DNA reads as TGTGCCAGTGGAAATAACAGGCTGGAAAAACTGTTTTTT. It codes for CASGNNRLEKLFF.

The chain combines TRBV19 with TRBJ1-1; possibly TRBD1 for D (6 bases). Germline V CDR1 and CDR2: LNHDA, SQIVND (reference sequence). This CDR3 has 13 amino acids. The V and J ends lost 8 bases and 0 bases respectively, with 10 bases between them. The CDR3 loop reads CASGQSMNTEAFF. The CDR3 DNA reads as TGTGCCAGTGGACAGTCCATGAACACTGAAGCTTTCTTT.

The gene calls are TRBV4-1 and TRBJ2-5; 12 bases are a match to TRBD2. The CDR3 spans 17 residues. V lost 0 bases to trimming and J lost 3 bases; unmatched junction nucleotides: 5. In germline, CDR1 is MGHRA, CDR2 YSYEKL. CDR3 sequence (DNA): TGCGCCAGCAGCCAAGATAATAGACTAGCGGGAGAAGAGACCCAGTACTTC. Its translation is CASSQDNRLAGEETQYF.

The chain recombines TRBV6-5 with TRBJ1-2, with 10 bases identical to TRBD1. V shed 6 bases, J shed 7 bases, and the junction held 8 bases outside the gene matches. Germline-derived CDR1 and CDR2 are MNHEY and SVGAGI. This CDR3 has 14 residues. As DNA, the CDR3 is TGTGCCAGCAGACCGACAGGGGGCGGAGGTGGCTACACCTTC. Its translation: CASRPTGGGGGYTF.

The V and J genes are TRBV19 and TRBJ2-1; 7 nucleotides match TRBD2. This CDR3 has 15 residues. The junction had 7 bases not matched to a gene; V was cut back by 4 bases and J by 4 bases. CDR1 is LNHDA, CDR2 SQIVND, per germline (reference sequence). DNA for the CDR3: TGTGCCAGTAGTACCGTTCTAGCGGCTTACAATGAGCAGTTCTTC. Residues: CASSTVLAAYNEQFF.

This chain links TRBV27 with TRBJ2-7, with D perhaps TRBD2 (5 bases). Looked up from germline, CDR1 is MNHEY and CDR2 is SMNVEV (reference sequence). This CDR3 region has 15 residues. Trimming shortened V by 5 bases and J by 4 bases, and 18 bases separated the two germline ends. CDR3 amino acids: CASSAADLIGYEQYF. CDR3 bases: TGTGCCAGCAGTGCCGCGGACTTGATTGGATACGAGCAGTACTTC.

The chain is built from TRBV6-5 and TRBJ1-5, with unresolved D. Germline CDR1 reads MNHEY; CDR2 reads SVGAGI. The CDR3 length is 14 residues. The V and J ends lost 7 bases and 4 bases respectively, with 14 bases between them. The CDR3 here is CASITRAGNQPQHF. The CDR3 region has the DNA TGTGCCAGCATTACCCGGGCGGGAAATCAGCCCCAGCATTTT.

The gene calls are TRBV9 and TRBJ2-5; 8 bases are shared with TRBD2. This CDR3 comprises 14 residues. The V gene end was trimmed by 2 bases and the J gene end by 3 bases; junction bases not matched to a gene: 3. CDR1 is SGDLS, CDR2 YYNGEE, per germline. CDR3 DNA sequence: TGTGCCAGCAGCGTCGGGACTAGGAAAGAGACCCAGTACTTC. Protein: CASSVGTRKETQYF.

The chain employs TRBV27 and TRBJ2-2; TRBD2 is a possible D gene (6 bases). Trimming left V 6 bases short and J 0 bases short, with 11 bases between. The CDR3 runs to 15 residues. The germline V gene has CDR1 MNHEY and CDR2 SMNVEV (reference sequence). Here the CDR3 reads CASRTGLTNTGELFF. CDR3 bases: TGTGCCAGCAGGACGGGACTGACGAACACCGGGGAGCTGTTTTTT.

This clone has a handful of counts. The chain uses TRBV28 and TRBJ1-5; D unclear. Trimming removed 6 bases at V and 0 bases at J, with 12 bases between. This CDR3 comprises 15 residues. CDR1 is MDHEN, CDR2 SYDVKM, per germline. The CDR3 DNA sequence: TGTGCCAGCAGCCCCCCCCGGGGTAGCAATCAGCCCCAGCATTTT. Amino acid sequence: CASSPPRGSNQPQHF.

The rearrangement links TRBV19 to TRBJ1-2; 7 positions match TRBD1. The CDR3 sequence is 15 residues long. Germline V CDR1 and CDR2: LNHDA, SQIVND (reference sequence). The V and J ends lost 7 bases and 8 bases, in that order; junction bases with no gene match: 16. CDR3 sequence (DNA): TGTGCCAGTACCCTAAGCGAGGTCAGGACAGGCGGCTACACCTTC. The encoded protein is CASTLSEVRTGGYTF.

The chain uses TRBV11-1 and TRBJ2-7, with a tentative D call TRBD1 (6 bases). The CDR3 is made up of 13 amino acids. The germline gives CDR1 SGHAT, CDR2 FQDESV (reference sequence). Deletions cut 2 bases from V and 4 bases from J, with 9 bases between. CDR3 bases: TGTGCCAGCAGCTTACAAGGACAGTACGAGCAGTACTTC. It translates to CASSLQGQYEQYF.